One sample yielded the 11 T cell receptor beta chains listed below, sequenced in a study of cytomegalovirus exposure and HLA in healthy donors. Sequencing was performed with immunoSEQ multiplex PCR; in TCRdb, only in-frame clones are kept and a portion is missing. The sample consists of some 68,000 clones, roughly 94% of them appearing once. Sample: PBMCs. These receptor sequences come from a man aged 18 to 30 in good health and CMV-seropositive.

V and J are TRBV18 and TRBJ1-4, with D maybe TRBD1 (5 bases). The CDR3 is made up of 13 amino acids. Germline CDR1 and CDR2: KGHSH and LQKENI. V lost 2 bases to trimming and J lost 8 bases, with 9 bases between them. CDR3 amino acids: CASSPGTGEKLFF. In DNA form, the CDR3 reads TGTGCCAGCTCACCAGGGACTGGGGAAAAACTGTTTTTT.

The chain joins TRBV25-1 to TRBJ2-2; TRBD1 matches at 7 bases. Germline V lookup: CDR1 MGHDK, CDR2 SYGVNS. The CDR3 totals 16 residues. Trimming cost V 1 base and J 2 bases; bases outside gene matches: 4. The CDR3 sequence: CASSELTGANTGELFF. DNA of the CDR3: TGTGCCAGCAGTGAATTAACAGGGGCAAACACCGGGGAGCTGTTTTTT.

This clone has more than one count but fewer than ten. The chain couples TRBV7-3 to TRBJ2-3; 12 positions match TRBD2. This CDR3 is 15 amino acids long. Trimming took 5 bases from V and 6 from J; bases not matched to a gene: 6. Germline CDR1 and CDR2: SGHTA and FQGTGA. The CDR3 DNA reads TGTGCCAGCAGCGAGGGACTAGCGGGCGGGGATACGCAGTATTTT. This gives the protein CASSEGLAGGDTQYF.

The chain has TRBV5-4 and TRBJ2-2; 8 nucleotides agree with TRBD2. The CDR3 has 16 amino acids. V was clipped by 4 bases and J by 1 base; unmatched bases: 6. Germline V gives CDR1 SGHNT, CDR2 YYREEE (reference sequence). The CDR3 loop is CASSPQRGQNTGELFF. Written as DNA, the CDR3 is TGTGCCAGCAGCCCCCAGCGGGGGCAGAACACCGGGGAGCTGTTTTTT.

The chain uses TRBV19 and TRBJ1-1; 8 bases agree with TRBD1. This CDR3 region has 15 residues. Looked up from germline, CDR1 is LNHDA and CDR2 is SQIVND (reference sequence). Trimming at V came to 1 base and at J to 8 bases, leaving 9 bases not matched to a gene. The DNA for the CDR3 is TGTGCCAGTAGTATAGGGGCAGGGGGCTACCCCGAAGCTTTCTTT. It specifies CASSIGAGGYPEAFF.

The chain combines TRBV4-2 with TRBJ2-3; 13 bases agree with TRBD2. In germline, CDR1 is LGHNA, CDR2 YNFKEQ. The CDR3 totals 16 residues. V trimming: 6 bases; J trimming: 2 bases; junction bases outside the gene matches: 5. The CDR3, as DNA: TGTGCCAGCAGTCAGGGACTAGCGGGGCCCACAGATACGCAGTATTTT. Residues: CASSQGLAGPTDTQYF.

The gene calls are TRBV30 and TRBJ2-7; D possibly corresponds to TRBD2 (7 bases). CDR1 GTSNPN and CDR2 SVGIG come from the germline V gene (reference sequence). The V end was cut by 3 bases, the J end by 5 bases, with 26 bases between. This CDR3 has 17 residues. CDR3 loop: CAWRGGPRSPSGNEQYF. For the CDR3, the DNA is TGTGCCTGGAGAGGGGGACCCCGCTCCCCTAGCGGAAACGAGCAGTACTTC. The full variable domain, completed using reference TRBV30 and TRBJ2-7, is SQTIHQWPATLVQPVGSPLSLECTVEGTSNPNLYWYRQAAGRGLQLLFYSVGIGQISSEVPQNLSASRPQDRQFILSSKKLLLSDSGFYLCAWRGGPRSPSGNEQYFGPGTRLTVT.

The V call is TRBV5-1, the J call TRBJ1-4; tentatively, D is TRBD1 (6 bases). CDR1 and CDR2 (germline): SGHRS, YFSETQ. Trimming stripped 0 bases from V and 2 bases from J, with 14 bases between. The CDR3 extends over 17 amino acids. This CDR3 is CASSLAIVGQTNEKLFF. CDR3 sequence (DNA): TGCGCCAGCAGCTTGGCCATAGTAGGACAGACTAATGAAAAACTGTTTTTT.

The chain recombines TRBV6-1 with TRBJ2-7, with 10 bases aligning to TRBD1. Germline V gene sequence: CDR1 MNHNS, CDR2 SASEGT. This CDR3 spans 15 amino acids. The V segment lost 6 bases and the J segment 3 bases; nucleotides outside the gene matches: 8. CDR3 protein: CASRLADRGVYEQYF. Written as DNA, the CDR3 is TGTGCCAGCAGACTGGCGGACAGGGGGGTCTACGAGCAGTACTTC.

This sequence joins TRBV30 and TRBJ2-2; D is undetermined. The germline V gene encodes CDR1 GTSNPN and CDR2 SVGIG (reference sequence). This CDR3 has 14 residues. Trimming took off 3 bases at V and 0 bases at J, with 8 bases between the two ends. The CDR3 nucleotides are TGTGCCTGGAGAACAGCCACGAACACCGGGGAGCTGTTTTTT. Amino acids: CAWRTATNTGELFF.

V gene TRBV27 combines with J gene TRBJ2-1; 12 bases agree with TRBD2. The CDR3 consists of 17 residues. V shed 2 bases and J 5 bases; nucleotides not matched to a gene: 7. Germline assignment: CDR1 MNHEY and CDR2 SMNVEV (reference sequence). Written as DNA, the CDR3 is TGTGCCAGCAGTTTAATCCCTAGCGGGGGGGTACACAATGAGCAGTTCTTC. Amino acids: CASSLIPSGGVHNEQFF.